Included here is one T cell receptor beta chain sequence, with context. Assay: immunoSEQ multiplex PCR; the TCRdb copy retains only in-frame clones and omits some. This table has approximately 190,000 clones, roughly 88% appearing once. The data derive from a study of blood T cell repertoires in COVID-19. The overall study: The study drew acute and convalescent COVID-19 samples from the United States, Italy and Spain. Nucleic acid was either cDNA or gDNA, and it came from T cells, B-cell-depleted T cells, or PBMCs.

V shed 0 bases and J shed 3 bases, with 9 bases lying between them. Germline V gene data show CDR1 as LGHNA and CDR2 as YSLEER. The CDR3 extends over 14 amino acids. The V and J genes are TRBV4-3 and TRBJ2-7, with no clear D. Material: peripheral blood. The sequence was obtained from a woman between 40 and 50 years old who had recovered from COVID-19. Written as DNA, the CDR3 is TGCGCCAGCAGCCAAGATTGGGCAAACTACGAGCAGTACTTC. Its protein product is CASSQDWANYEQYF.